This T cell receptor beta chain was retrieved from a study of cytomegalovirus exposure and HLA in healthy donors. The junction had 4 bases not matched to a gene; V was cut back by 1 base and J by 0 bases. Per the germline V gene, CDR1 is MNHNS and CDR2 is SASEGT. The CDR3 consists of 17 residues. Repertoires were generated with immunoSEQ multiplex PCR, while TCRdb's copy carries only in-frame clones and drops some. The sample shows 50,000 or so clones, 94% of them seen only once. As concerns this clone: Its antigen is unidentified.

Points from the study as a whole: According to a subsequent analysis, TCR clusters from the first cohort were inclined to appear together in the 100 to 150 validation repertoires.

This TCR was sampled from a woman aged 18-29 years in good health and CMV-seropositive. This chain uses TRBV6-1 with TRBJ2-1, with 9 nucleotides matching TRBD2. The sample consisted of PBMCs. The CDR3 spells CASSEEAGGFSYNEQFF. CDR3 sequence (DNA): TGTGCCAGCAGTGAAGAAGCGGGAGGCTTCTCCTACAATGAGCAGTTCTTC.